Listed here are 8 T cell receptor beta chains from one sample, sequenced in a study of cytomegalovirus exposure and HLA in healthy donors. PCR amplification relied on 60 Vbeta primers (plus 13 Jbeta primers). Profiling relied on immunoSEQ multiplex PCR, and the TCRdb table lists in-frame clones only, not all of them. Among around 160,000 clones listed, around two thirds were seen once. Specimen: PBMCs. The receptors here all came from a woman between 18 and 30 years old in good health and CMV-seronegative.

V gene TRBV6-6 combines with J gene TRBJ1-1; D is uncertain. CDR1 and CDR2 from the germline V gene are MNHNY and SVGAGI (reference sequence). The CDR3 length is 16 residues. Trimming left V 2 bases short and J 0 bases short, with 13 bases between. The CDR3 is CASSYREGDLNTEAFF. DNA of the CDR3: TGTGCCAGCAGTTACAGGGAGGGAGACCTGAACACTGAAGCTTTCTTT.

The V and J genes are TRBV19 and TRBJ2-1; weak D call: TRBD1 (6 bases). The CDR3 length is 15 residues. The germline V and J ends were trimmed by 4 bases and 2 bases, with 12 bases remaining between them. CDR1 and CDR2 from the germline V gene are LNHDA and SQIVND (reference sequence). As DNA, the CDR3 is TGTGCCAGTAGTAGGGACATGGGCGCCTACAATGAGCAGTTCTTC. As protein: CASSRDMGAYNEQFF. Using reference TRBV19 and TRBJ2-1 for the parts outside the CDR3, the full variable domain is DGGITQSPKYLFRKEGQNVTLSCEQNLNHDAMYWYRQDPGQGLRLIYYSQIVNDFQKGDIAEGYSVSREKKESFPLTVTSAQKNPTAFYLCASSRDMGAYNEQFFGPGTRLTVL.

The chain couples TRBV5-5 to TRBJ2-5; weak D call: TRBD2 (6 bases). This CDR3 has 13 residues. V lost 0 bases and J 5 bases, leaving 8 bases between the germline ends. Germline loops: CDR1 SGHKS, CDR2 YYEKEE (reference sequence). In DNA, the CDR3 is TGTGCCAGCAGCTTGGGGGCGGGGGAGACCCAGTACTTC. Translating gives CASSLGAGETQYF.

The gene calls are TRBV29-1 and TRBJ1-1; D possibly corresponds to TRBD1 (6 bases). Looked up from germline, CDR1 is SQVTM and CDR2 is ANQGSEA. The CDR3 is 14 residues long. Deletions cut 2 bases from V and 8 bases from J, with 18 bases between. DNA of the CDR3: TGCAGCGTTGAAACCTTGACAGGACGAACAGAAGCTTTCTTT. Translation gives CSVETLTGRTEAFF.

This rearrangement joins TRBV2 to TRBJ2-7; 8 positions agree with TRBD1. This CDR3 region has 11 residues. Per the germline V gene, CDR1 is SNHLY and CDR2 is FYNNEI. The V segment lost 10 bases and the J segment 3 bases; nucleotides outside the gene matches: 2. CDR3 nucleotide sequence: TGTGCCAACGGACAGGGCTACGAGCAGTACTTC. Protein sequence: CANGQGYEQYF.

By proportion, this clone is medium-sized. The chain has TRBV4-3 and TRBJ2-1, with 9 nucleotides matching TRBD2. Trimming at V came to 0 bases and at J to 6 bases, leaving 6 bases not matched to a gene. The CDR3 has 16 residues. Germline CDR1 and CDR2: LGHNA and YSLEER. DNA of the CDR3: TGCGCCAGCAGCCAAGAATACGGCGGGGGGGCCAATGAGCAGTTCTTC. Amino acid sequence: CASSQEYGGGANEQFF.

This clone was counted many times. CDR3 coding DNA: TGTGCCAGCAGTCCCCTCCCCGGGAGGGCGAAGAGGAACGAGCAGTACGTC. Encoded protein: CASSPLPGRAKRNEQYV. This chain uses TRBV28 with TRBJ2-7, with 8 nucleotides matching TRBD2. The CDR3 covers 17 residues. Per germline, CDR1 MDHEN and CDR2 SYDVKM. V shed 5 bases, J shed 5 bases, and the junction held 17 bases outside the gene matches.

V usage is TRBV4-3 and J usage is TRBJ1-1, with 8 positions matching TRBD1. In germline, CDR1 is LGHNA, CDR2 YSLEER. The CDR3 has 19 residues. Trimming took 4 bases from V and 5 from J; bases not matched to a gene: 21. The CDR3 is CASSPKSHLEQGEGTEAFF. The CDR3 DNA follows: TGCGCCAGCAGCCCAAAGTCTCACCTCGAACAGGGGGAAGGGACTGAAGCTTTCTTT.